Presented here are 21 T cell receptor beta chains from one specimen sequenced in a study of blood T cell repertoires in COVID-19. Method: immunoSEQ multiplex PCR; TCRdb's copy keeps in-frame clones and lacks some. This sample yields approximately 150,000 clones, of which 80% to 90% are seen a single time; roughly 1.5% belongs to the top ten. Sequencing input: peripheral blood. The source of these receptors is a woman aged 45-65 years with acute or convalescent COVID-19.

This clone came up once. The chain joins TRBV5-1 to TRBJ1-3; D possibly corresponds to TRBD1 (5 bases). Trimming removed 0 bases at V and 0 bases at J, with 10 bases between. CDR3 length: 16 amino acids. Per the germline V gene, CDR1 is SGHRS and CDR2 is YFSETQ. CDR3 in amino acids: CASSLGTTASGNTIYF. For the CDR3, the DNA is TGCGCCAGCAGCTTGGGGACGACAGCCTCTGGAAACACCATATATTTT.

J is TRBJ2-3 and V is TRBV29-1; D is undetermined. CDR3 length: 11 residues. Germline assignment: CDR1 SQVTM and CDR2 ANQGSEA. The V end was cut by 3 bases, the J end by 4 bases, with 5 bases between. CDR3 in DNA: TGCAGCGTTGATGAGGCAGATACGCAGTATTTT. The encoded protein is CSVDEADTQYF.

The chain links TRBV11-2 to TRBJ2-7, with 11 bases lining up with TRBD2. The CDR3 consists of 13 residues. Germline V gene sequence: CDR1 SGHAT, CDR2 FQNNGV. V shed 8 bases, J shed 6 bases, and the junction held 6 bases outside the gene matches. The CDR3 coding sequence is TGTGCCAGCGGCCTAGCGGGGGGCTTCGAGCAGTACTTC. It specifies CASGLAGGFEQYF.

This rearrangement joins TRBV5-8 to TRBJ1-5; no reliable D call. Between the trimmed V and J ends, which lost 5 bases and 4 bases, there was a span of 10 bases. Germline V lookup: CDR1 SGHTS, CDR2 YDEGEE. There are 13 residues in the CDR3. The CDR3 DNA sequence: TGTGCCAGCAGACCGGGTGTTAATCAGCCCCAGCATTTT. This translates into CASRPGVNQPQHF.

V gene TRBV19 combines with J gene TRBJ2-5; 12 nucleotides align to TRBD2. With V trimmed by 9 bases and J by 3 bases, 8 bases remained unmatched. The CDR3 length is 15 residues. Germline CDR1 and CDR2: LNHDA and SQIVND (reference sequence). CDR3 amino acids: CASTSGRKGEETQYF. As DNA, the CDR3 is TGTGCCAGCACTAGCGGGAGGAAGGGGGAAGAGACCCAGTACTTC. The variable domain in full, completed from reference TRBV19 and TRBJ2-5, reads DGGITQSPKYLFRKEGQNVTLSCEQNLNHDAMYWYRQDPGQGLRLIYYSQIVNDFQKGDIAEGYSVSREKKESFPLTVTSAQKNPTAFYLCASTSGRKGEETQYFGPGTRLLVL.

V gene TRBV25-1 combines with J gene TRBJ2-5; tentatively, D is TRBD1 (5 bases). The V end lost 7 bases, the J end lost 2 bases, and 11 bases lay between the germline ends. Per the germline V gene, CDR1 is MGHDK and CDR2 is SYGVNS. This CDR3 contains 13 residues. CDR3 residues: CASTRGSQETQYF. The CDR3 nucleotides read TGTGCCAGCACTAGGGGTTCTCAAGAGACCCAGTACTTC.

J is TRBJ2-3 and V is TRBV2; D is undetermined. CDR3 length: 12 residues. The V end lost 5 bases, the J end lost 1 base, and 4 bases lay between the germline ends. In germline, CDR1 is SNHLY, CDR2 FYNNEI. CDR3 residues: CASSTGTDTQYF. The CDR3 nucleotides are TGTGCCAGCAGTACTGGCACAGATACGCAGTATTTT.

This clone has only a few counts. The chain is built from TRBV24-1 and TRBJ2-3; a weak D match, TRBD2 (6 bases). Germline loops: CDR1 KGHDR, CDR2 SFDVKD. The V end was cut by 5 bases, the J end by 5 bases, with 13 bases between. The CDR3 runs 14 residues. The CDR3 here is CATSGSSSGDTQYF. In DNA, the CDR3 is TGTGCCACCAGTGGTTCGAGTAGCGGAGATACGCAGTATTTT.

The chain combines TRBV6-5 with TRBJ2-1, with 7 bases matching TRBD1. Per the germline V gene, CDR1 is MNHEY and CDR2 is SVGAGI. The CDR3 is 14 residues long. The ends lost 0 bases at V and 7 bases at J; junction bases unmatched: 3. The DNA for the CDR3 is TGTGCCAGCAGTTACTCGAGGGACAGAAATGAGCAGTTCTTC. It is translated as CASSYSRDRNEQFF.

The rearrangement joins TRBV7-9 to TRBJ1-2, with D possibly being TRBD1 (6 bases). The V gene lost 5 bases and the J gene lost 2 bases, with 12 bases spanning the gap. This CDR3 has 14 amino acids. CDR1 and CDR2 (germline): SEHNR, FQNEAQ (reference sequence). This CDR3 reads CASSREGGNYGYTF. The CDR3 region has the DNA TGTGCCAGCAGCCGGGAGGGGGGGAACTATGGCTACACCTTC.

This clone showed up just once. V is TRBV27 and J is TRBJ1-3, with 8 positions matching TRBD1. The CDR3 has 16 residues. The germline gives CDR1 MNHEY, CDR2 SMNVEV (reference sequence). Losses at the gene ends were 0 bases for V and 3 bases for J; bases not matched to a gene: 4. Written as DNA, the CDR3 is TGTGCCAGCAGTTTATCAGGGACAGGCTTTGGAAACACCATATATTTT. Translating it yields CASSLSGTGFGNTIYF.

This rearrangement joins TRBV6-5 to TRBJ1-2; 9 bases are shared with TRBD1. The CDR3 is 15 residues long. Germline V gene sequence: CDR1 MNHEY, CDR2 SVGAGI. Germline trimming cut 5 bases from V and 2 bases from J; bases unmatched to any gene: 6. CDR3 sequence reads: CASSKSGTGNYGYTF. The CDR3 DNA reads as TGTGCCAGCAGTAAATCCGGGACAGGGAACTATGGCTACACCTTC.

The CDR3 region has the DNA TGTGCCAGCAGCCAGGGGGTCGGTGAAGCTTTCTTT. Translated, it gives CASSQGVGEAFF. This rearrangement joins TRBV7-8 to TRBJ1-1; the match to TRBD1 covers 7 bases. The CDR3 consists of 12 residues. Trimming took 5 bases from V and 7 from J; bases not matched to a gene: 4. The germline V gene encodes CDR1 SGHVS and CDR2 FQNEAQ. Complete variable domain (other parts from reference TRBV7-8 and TRBJ1-1): GAGVSQSPRYKVAKRGQDVALRCDPISGHVSLFWYQQALGQGPEFLTYFQNEAQLDKSGLPSDRFFAERPEGSVSTLKIQRTQQEDSAVYLCASSQGVGEAFFGQGTRLTVV.

This chain joins TRBV25-1 and TRBJ1-2; D might be TRBD1 (6 bases). Germline-derived CDR1 and CDR2 are MGHDK and SYGVNS. Trimming stripped 10 bases from V and 4 bases from J, with 10 bases between. This CDR3 spans 11 amino acids. The DNA of the CDR3 is TGTGCCATCAAGGACAGCTATGGCTACACCTTC. It translates to CAIKDSYGYTF.

This chain connects TRBV2 to TRBJ1-4; 12 bases line up with TRBD1. CDR3 size: 18 residues. In germline, CDR1 is SNHLY, CDR2 FYNNEI. The V segment lost 5 bases and the J segment 0 bases; nucleotides outside the gene matches: 7. The CDR3 is CASSFPGQGAATNEKLFF. CDR3 nucleotides: TGTGCCAGCAGTTTTCCGGGACAGGGGGCCGCAACTAATGAAAAACTGTTTTTT.

This clone was observed a few times. The chain recombines TRBV5-4 with TRBJ2-2; 7 nucleotides line up with TRBD1. CDR3 length: 16 residues. CDR1 and CDR2 from the germline V gene are SGHNT and YYREEE (reference sequence). With 5 bases clipped from V and 2 bases from J, the junction kept 9 bases outside the gene matches. Here the CDR3 reads CASSPGGGRNTGELFF. DNA for the CDR3: TGTGCCAGCAGTCCAGGGGGTGGGAGAAACACCGGGGAGCTGTTTTTT.

This chain links TRBV6-2 or TRBV6-3 with TRBJ2-1; unclear D gene. Germline lookup yields CDR1 MNHEY and CDR2 SVGEGT. Trimming pared 2 bases from V and 6 bases from J, leaving 8 bases between. The CDR3 sequence is 13 residues long. CDR3: CASSYGSGNEQFF. The CDR3 DNA sequence: TGTGCCAGCAGTTACGGGTCGGGCAATGAGCAGTTCTTC.

This chain joins TRBV30 and TRBJ1-2; D is ambiguous. Trimming left V 0 bases short and J 8 bases short, with 7 bases between. Germline V CDR1 and CDR2: GTSNPN, SVGIG (reference sequence). This CDR3 has 11 amino acids. The CDR3 loop reads CAWSVREGYTF. In DNA form, the CDR3 reads TGTGCCTGGAGTGTGAGGGAAGGCTACACCTTC. Based on the CDR3 plus reference TRBV30 and TRBJ1-2, the full variable domain is SQTIHQWPATLVQPVGSPLSLECTVEGTSNPNLYWYRQAAGRGLQLLFYSVGIGQISSEVPQNLSASRPQDRQFILSSKKLLLSDSGFYLCAWSVREGYTFGSGTRLTVV.

The V call is TRBV5-1, the J call TRBJ1-4; 7 nucleotides align to TRBD1. This CDR3 contains 15 residues. Looked up from germline, CDR1 is SGHRS and CDR2 is YFSETQ. The trim removed 2 bases at V and 5 bases at J, leaving 6 bases unmatched. As DNA, the CDR3 is TGCGCCAGCAGCTTATACAGGGGACCAAATGAAAAACTGTTTTTT. This codes for CASSLYRGPNEKLFF.

This clone was counted between two and nine times. The CDR3 DNA is TGTGCCAGCAGCCCGTATTCGACAGGGGGCACTGAAGCTTTCTTT. Encoded protein: CASSPYSTGGTEAFF. The V gene is TRBV7-2, the J gene TRBJ1-1; 9 bases agree with TRBD1. CDR1 and CDR2 from the germline V gene are SGHTA and FQGNSA. The V gene end was trimmed by 5 bases and the J gene end by 4 bases; junction bases not matched to a gene: 8. The CDR3 extends over 15 amino acids.

This sequence joins TRBV7-9 and TRBJ2-1, with D maybe TRBD2 (5 bases). The germline V and J ends were trimmed by 4 bases and 6 bases, with 13 bases remaining between them. The CDR3 loop spans 14 amino acids. The germline V gene has CDR1 SEHNR and CDR2 FQNEAQ (reference sequence). The CDR3 region has the DNA TGTGCCAGCAGCTCTCGATCGGGAACCAATGAGCAGTTCTTC. It codes for CASSSRSGTNEQFF.